The T cell receptor (beta chain) described here comes from a study of T-cell memory formation after mild COVID-19. Study context: TCR clusters were mostly confined to one donor each. General observations from the study: Among contracting clones, CD4+ were mainly CM/EM and CD8+ enriched in EMRA.

cDNA libraries for TCR alpha and TCR beta, carrying sample barcodes and UMIs, came from 5'RACE with constant-segment primers. MiXCR, run by TCRdb on the 5' RACE reads, gives a single entry per CDR3 protein. The sample records roughly 150,000 distinct CDR3 sequences, 14% to 15% being singletons. This clonotype was counted a single time. Its matching antigen is unknown. Sequenced input: PBMCs or a T cell subset sorted from them (not recorded which). This clonotype was sampled from an adult woman who had mild COVID-19 (a few samples of this study predate the infection). Cell type and time point are not known.

The CDR3 bases are TGTGCCACCAGTGTTACCGGGACGGTGGAGCTGTTTTTT. This gives the protein CATSVTGTVELFF. V is TRBV24-1 and J is TRBJ2-2; D is tentatively TRBD1 or TRBD2 (5 bases each). Germline lookup yields CDR1 KGHDR and CDR2 SFDVKD. The ends were cut back, 5 bases at V and 10 bases at J, with 13 bases in the middle. CDR3 size: 13 residues.